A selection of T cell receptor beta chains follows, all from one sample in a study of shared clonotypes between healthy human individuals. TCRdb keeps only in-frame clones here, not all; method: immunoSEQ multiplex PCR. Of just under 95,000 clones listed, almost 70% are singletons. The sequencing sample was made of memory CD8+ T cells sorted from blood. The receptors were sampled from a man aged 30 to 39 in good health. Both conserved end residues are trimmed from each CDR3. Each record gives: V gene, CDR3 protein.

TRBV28	ASKKVGYT
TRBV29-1	SVGNGQLYTEAF
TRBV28	ASSSLSYEQY
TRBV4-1	ASSQVLGPSGNTIY
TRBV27	ASSLVGLSTDTQY
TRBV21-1	ASSQTGHLNTGELF
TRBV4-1	ASSQASGSVEQY
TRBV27	ASSLLTLAGDTQY
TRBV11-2	ASSLGGASNSYNEQF
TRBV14	ASSQDRGTGFKNIQY
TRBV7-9	ASSLVVSGLHNEQF
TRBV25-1	ASSESTMGTGRNEQF
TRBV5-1	ASSLGPGGAFGSYEQY
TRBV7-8	ASSPPTPGFMDGYT
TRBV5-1	ASSKTTSSYNEQF
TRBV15	AASRVSEEEQF
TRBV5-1	ASSLVGRGTDTQY
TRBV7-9	ASSENIAGGPGETQY
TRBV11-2	ASSPGWGIEQY
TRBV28	ASSSPTINEKLF
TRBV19	ASSIGLGGGYNEQF
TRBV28	ASRVWGGQASHQPQH
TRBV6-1	ASSGGQGGNTIY
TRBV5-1	ASSLAGAGVSEQF